These T cell receptor beta chains were read from a single sample in a study of CD8 T cells in Susac syndrome. TCRdb reprocessed the immunoSEQ multiplex PCR reads with MiXCR, giving one entry per CDR3 protein. This sample has 140,000 or so distinct CDR3 sequences, with approximately 94% found just once. Sequenced material: CD4+ T cells from PBMCs. The receptor source for this set is a human donor in good health. Both conserved end residues are part of each CDR3. Each record gives: V gene, J gene, clone size, D gene, CDR3 DNA, CDR3 protein. A D gene is named only where the DNA matches it firmly. Only part of the rows carry a size: once, few, many, or a class if the clone is expanded.

>TRBV18|TRBJ2-6|NA|TRBD1
TGTGCCAGCTCACCATTGCAGGGGGCTGGAGGGGCCAACGTCCTGACTTTC
CASSPLQGAGGANVLTF
>TRBV6-5|TRBJ2-1|NA|TRBD2
TGTGCCAGCAGTTACTCGATTGGACTAGCGGGACTGAGTGAGCAGTTCTTC
CASSYSIGLAGLSEQFF
>TRBV10-3|TRBJ2-2|NA|NA
TGTGCCATCAGTTCCGGGACCGGGGAGCTGTTTTTT
CAISSGTGELFF
>TRBV27|TRBJ1-1|NA|NA
TGTGCCAGCAGTTCGAACACTGAAGCTTTCTTT
CASSSNTEAFF
>TRBV4-1|TRBJ2-7|NA|NA
TGCGCCAGCAGCCAAGTTGTCCCCGGACCCTACGAGCAGTACTTC
CASSQVVPGPYEQYF
>TRBV12-3/TRBV12-4|TRBJ1-5|NA|NA
TGTGCCAGCAGTTTAGATAGGCTTAGTCAGCCCCAGCATTTT
CASSLDRLSQPQHF
>TRBV29-1|TRBJ2-7|once|TRBD2
TGCAGCGTCCGAATAGATACTAGCGGATCCTACGAGCAGTACTTC
CSVRIDTSGSYEQYF
>TRBV5-1|TRBJ1-2|NA|NA
TGCGCCAGCAGCTTGGAGCCAGGTCTTAACTATGGCTACACCTTC
CASSLEPGLNYGYTF
>TRBV2|TRBJ2-7|NA|NA
TGTGCCAGCAGTGAAGACTATTCCTACGAGCAGTACTTC
CASSEDYSYEQYF
>TRBV20-1|TRBJ2-3|NA|NA
TGCAGTGCTCCAGCGGCCACTAGCACAGATACGCAGTATTTT
CSAPAATSTDTQYF
>TRBV12-3/TRBV12-4|TRBJ2-1|NA|TRBD2
TGTGCCAGCAGTTTAGAGGCTAGCGGGCCTTACAATGAGCAGTTCTTC
CASSLEASGPYNEQFF
>TRBV24-1|TRBJ2-1|once|NA
TGTGCCACCAGTGATATCATCAAAGGATTTTGGGCTAGCTCCTACAATGAGCAGTTCTTC
CATSDIIKGFWASSYNEQFF
>TRBV7-2|TRBJ2-7|NA|TRBD2
TGTGCCAGCAGCTTAGAAAGCGGGATCGGGTACGAGCAGTACTTC
CASSLESGIGYEQYF
>TRBV19|TRBJ1-4|NA|NA
TGTGCCAGTAGTTCGTGGGAGACTAATGAAAAACTGTTTTTT
CASSSWETNEKLFF
>TRBV18|TRBJ1-1|NA|NA
TGTGCCAGCTCACCCCAATTTATGAACACTGAAGCTTTCTTT
CASSPQFMNTEAFF
>TRBV10-2|TRBJ1-2|few|NA
TGCGCCAGCAGTGACGACGATGCGGGGGTTGGCTACACCTTC
CASSDDDAGVGYTF
>TRBV5-1|TRBJ2-3|NA|NA
TGCGCCAGCAGCTTGGCCGGGCAGGAGATTGCAGATACGCAGTATTTT
CASSLAGQEIADTQYF
>TRBV3-1|TRBJ2-5|NA|NA
TGTGCCAGCAGCCACTCAAGGGTAGTTGGAGAGACCCAGTACTTC
CASSHSRVVGETQYF
>TRBV18|TRBJ2-3|NA|TRBD2
TGTGCCAGCTCAACTTTAGCGGGAACAGATACGCAGTATTTT
CASSTLAGTDTQYF
>TRBV5-1|TRBJ1-2|NA|NA
TGCGCCAGCAGCTTAGCTAGAGACTATGGCTACACCTTC
CASSLARDYGYTF
>TRBV12-3/TRBV12-4|TRBJ2-5|NA|NA
TGTGCCAGCACCCGGGACACAAAGACCCAGTACTTC
CASTRDTKTQYF
>TRBV15|TRBJ2-2|NA|NA
TGTGCCACCAGCAGAGAGCGGGGCTGGACGGAGCTGTTTTTT
CATSRERGWTELFF
>TRBV7-2|TRBJ2-7|NA|TRBD2
TGTGCCAGCAGCCCATACCCTGGGGGACTAGGGCCCTACGAGCAGTACTTC
CASSPYPGGLGPYEQYF
>TRBV29-1|TRBJ2-7|NA|NA
TGCAGCGTTGAAGATCGGTCCAGGGCTGTCTACGAGCAGTACTTC
CSVEDRSRAVYEQYF
>TRBV25-1|TRBJ1-5|NA|NA
TGTGCCAGCAGTGAATGGGGTGGCAATCAGCCCCAGCATTTT
CASSEWGGNQPQHF
>TRBV3-1|TRBJ2-7|NA|TRBD2
TGTGCCAGCAGCCGACTAGCGGGAGGAATCGGGTACGAGCAGTACTTC
CASSRLAGGIGYEQYF
>TRBV10-3|TRBJ2-3|NA|TRBD2
TGTGCCACCGGGACTAGCGGAACAGATACGCAGTATTTT
CATGTSGTDTQYF
>TRBV20-1|TRBJ1-5|NA|NA
TGCAGTGCTAGATCGGGGGGGAGTCAGCCCCAGCATTTT
CSARSGGSQPQHF
>TRBV6-6|TRBJ2-7|NA|TRBD2
TGTGCCAGCAGTTACTCGCTAGCGGGATCTACCTACGAGCAGTACTTC
CASSYSLAGSTYEQYF
>TRBV10-1|TRBJ2-1|NA|TRBD2
TGCGCCAGCAGTGAGCCTTCGGGCGGGAGGGATGAGCAGTTCTTC
CASSEPSGGRDEQFF
>TRBV5-1|TRBJ2-5|NA|TRBD2
TGCGCCAGCAGCTATGGACTAGCTTGGCAAGAGACCCAGTACTTC
CASSYGLAWQETQYF
>TRBV12-3/TRBV12-4|TRBJ2-1|NA|TRBD2
TGTGCCACCGCCGGGACTAGCGGGAGCAGTGAGCAGTTCTTC
CATAGTSGSSEQFF
>TRBV2|TRBJ2-5|NA|TRBD2
TGTGCCAGCAGTCCAAGCCCCACTAGCGGGAGTGTCCAAGAGACCCAGTACTTC
CASSPSPTSGSVQETQYF
>TRBV6-5|TRBJ2-7|NA|NA
TGTGCCAGCAGCTCCTCCCCCTGGCAGGGGCAGTACTTC
CASSSSPWQGQYF
>TRBV12-3/TRBV12-4|TRBJ2-1|NA|NA
TGTGCCAGCAGTATCTACAATGAGCAGTTCTTC
CASSIYNEQFF
>TRBV3-1|TRBJ1-2|NA|NA
TGTGCCAGCAGCCCCGTCAGAGGTGGCTACACCTTC
CASSPVRGGYTF
>TRBV20-1|TRBJ1-2|NA|NA
TGCAGTGCTTACAACTATGGCTACACCTTC
CSAYNYGYTF
>TRBV20-1|TRBJ2-3|NA|NA
TGCAGTGCTAGGTTTGGGCTAGCAGGCACAGATACGCAGTATTTT
CSARFGLAGTDTQYF
>TRBV3-1|TRBJ2-5|NA|TRBD2
TGTGCCAGCAGCCAAGACCCGGGAGGAGAGACCCAGTACTTC
CASSQDPGGETQYF
>TRBV9|TRBJ2-7|NA|NA
TGTGCCAGCAGCCCCAATACAGGGTACGAGCAGTACTTC
CASSPNTGYEQYF
>TRBV7-8|TRBJ2-4|NA|NA
TGTGCCAGCAGCCAGCTGTCCCCGGTAATTCAGTACTTC
CASSQLSPVIQYF
>TRBV29-1|TRBJ2-1|NA|NA
TGCAGCGTTGAAGATTGGCAGGACAATGAGCAGTTCTTC
CSVEDWQDNEQFF
>TRBV12-3/TRBV12-4|TRBJ1-3|NA|NA
TGTGCCAGCAGTTTATGGGACGGACATGGAATATATTTT
CASSLWDGHGIYF
>TRBV18|TRBJ2-1|NA|NA
TGTGCCAGCTCGCCTGGACTCGCCGAGCAGTTCTTC
CASSPGLAEQFF
>TRBV30|TRBJ1-4|NA|NA
TGTGCCTGCCCCCTAGGGGCTGCAACTAATGAAAAACTGTTTTTT
CACPLGAATNEKLFF
>TRBV24-1|TRBJ2-5|NA|TRBD1
TGTGCCACCTCTAAGGGGGCAGATCAAGAGACCCAGTACTTC
CATSKGADQETQYF
>TRBV7-2|TRBJ2-3|NA|NA
TGTGCCAGCAGAATCACACGAGGGGGCACAGATACGCAGTATTTT
CASRITRGGTDTQYF
>TRBV5-4|TRBJ2-4|NA|NA
TGTGCCAGCAGCTTGGCCGGCAGACTAGCCAAAAACATTCAGTACTTC
CASSLAGRLAKNIQYF
>TRBV29-1|TRBJ1-2|NA|NA
TGCAGCGTTGAAACGGGGGGCTACACCTTC
CSVETGGYTF
>TRBV30|TRBJ2-3|NA|TRBD2
TGTGCCGGAAGAGGGGGGGTAGCGGGAACCTACACAGATACGCAGTATTTT
CAGRGGVAGTYTDTQYF
>TRBV3-1|TRBJ2-6|NA|NA
TGTGCCAGCAGCCAGAGTGGGGCTGGGGCCAACGTCCTGACTTTC
CASSQSGAGANVLTF
>TRBV5-1|TRBJ2-7|few|NA
TGCGCCAGCAGCTTGGAGGGGACTTGGTACGAGCAGTACTTC
CASSLEGTWYEQYF
>TRBV5-6|TRBJ2-3|NA|TRBD2
TGTGCCAGCAGCGACGGACTAGCGGATACGCAGTATTTT
CASSDGLADTQYF
>TRBV3-1|TRBJ1-1|once|NA
TGTGCCAGCAGCCAAAGGGGGGCGGCTGAAGCTTTCTTT
CASSQRGAAEAFF
>TRBV4-1|TRBJ2-1|NA|NA
TGCGCCAGCAGCCACCCTTTTACAGAGAGCTCCTACAATGAGCAGTTCTTC
CASSHPFTESSYNEQFF
>TRBV27|TRBJ2-1|NA|NA
TGTGCCAGCAGTGCGGACAGTGCCTCCTACAATGAGCAGTTCTTC
CASSADSASYNEQFF
>TRBV6-1|TRBJ1-1|NA|NA
TGTGCCAGCAGCAACCCCCTGAACACTGAAGCTTTCTTT
CASSNPLNTEAFF
>TRBV25-1|TRBJ1-4|NA|NA
TGTGCCAGCAGTGAATACGGAGGTCTTAATGAAAAACTGTTTTTT
CASSEYGGLNEKLFF
>TRBV6-6|TRBJ1-1|NA|NA
TGTGCCAGCATCGACTCGGGTGGGACTGAAGCTTTCTTT
CASIDSGGTEAFF
>TRBV30|TRBJ2-3|NA|TRBD1
TGTGCCTGGAGTACGGACAGGGGGCGAGGCACAGATACGCAGTATTTT
CAWSTDRGRGTDTQYF